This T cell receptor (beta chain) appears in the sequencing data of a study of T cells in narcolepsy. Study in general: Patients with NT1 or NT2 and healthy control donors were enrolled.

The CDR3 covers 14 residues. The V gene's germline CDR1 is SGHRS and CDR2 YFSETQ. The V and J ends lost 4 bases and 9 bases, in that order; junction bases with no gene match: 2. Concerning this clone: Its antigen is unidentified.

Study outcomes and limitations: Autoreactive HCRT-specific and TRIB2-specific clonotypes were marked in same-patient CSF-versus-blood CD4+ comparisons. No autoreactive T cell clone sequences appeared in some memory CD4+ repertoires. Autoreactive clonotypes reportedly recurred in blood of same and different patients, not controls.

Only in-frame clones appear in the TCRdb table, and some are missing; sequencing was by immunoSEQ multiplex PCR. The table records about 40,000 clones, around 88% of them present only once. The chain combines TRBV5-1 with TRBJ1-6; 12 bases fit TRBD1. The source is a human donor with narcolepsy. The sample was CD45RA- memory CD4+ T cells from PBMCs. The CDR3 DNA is TGCGCCAGCAGCCCGGGACAGGGGGCTTCACCCCTCCACTTT. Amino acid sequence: CASSPGQGASPLHF.